Below, 10 T cell receptor beta chains from the same sample are listed, as sequenced in a study of memory CD4+ T cells and cytomegalovirus serostatus. Profiled with immunoSEQ multiplex PCR; TCRdb holds only in-frame clones, not every one. The table lists around 41,000 clones, 76% of them singletons. Single viable CD3+CD4+CD8-CD45RO+ cells were sorted as the memory CD4+ T cells. What was sequenced was memory CD4+ T cells from blood. The receptor set was obtained from an adult in good health and CMV-seronegative.

The V gene is TRBV7-2, the J gene TRBJ2-7; no reliable D call. Trimming cost V 5 bases and J 3 bases, with 14 bases left between them. Per germline, CDR1 SGHTA and CDR2 FQGNSA. The CDR3 has 14 amino acids. The CDR3 DNA follows: TGTGCCAGCAGCCCCACTCGGTCTTACTACGAGCAGTACTTC. Its translation is CASSPTRSYYEQYF.

The chain couples TRBV7-8 to TRBJ2-5; D perhaps matches TRBD2 (5 bases). The CDR3 loop spans 15 amino acids. Deletions cut 2 bases from V and 5 bases from J, with 15 bases between. Per the germline V gene, CDR1 is SGHVS and CDR2 is FQNEAQ. The CDR3 sequence is CASSLSLAGAETQYF. The CDR3 coding sequence is TGTGCCAGCAGCTTATCTCTCGCGGGTGCCGAGACCCAGTACTTC. The entire variable domain, with the rest obtained from reference TRBV7-8 and TRBJ2-5, is as follows: GAGVSQSPRYKVAKRGQDVALRCDPISGHVSLFWYQQALGQGPEFLTYFQNEAQLDKSGLPSDRFFAERPEGSVSTLKIQRTQQEDSAVYLCASSLSLAGAETQYFGPGTRLLVL.

V and J are TRBV10-3 and TRBJ2-3; TRBD2 aligns across 11 bases. This CDR3 is built from 15 residues. With V trimmed by 11 bases and J by 5 bases, 12 bases remained unmatched. CDR1 and CDR2 from the germline V gene are ENHRY and SYGVKD. The CDR3 reads CALRKNSGRGDTQYF. In DNA, the CDR3 is TGTGCCCTACGAAAGAATAGCGGGAGGGGAGATACGCAGTATTTT.

V usage is TRBV4-3 and J usage is TRBJ2-7; tentatively, D is TRBD2 (6 bases). The CDR3 loop spans 15 amino acids. Germline values: CDR1 LGHNA, CDR2 YSLEER. V lost 3 bases and J 3 bases, leaving 15 bases between the germline ends. DNA for the CDR3: TGCGCCAGCAGCCAGGAGGGCAAAGGAGTCTACGAGCAGTACTTC. It codes for CASSQEGKGVYEQYF.

In its sample, this clone was seen a few times. J is TRBJ2-7 and V is TRBV5-6; D call uncertain. V was shortened by 0 bases and J by 0 bases, with 7 bases between the two germline ends. This CDR3 is 14 amino acids long. CDR1 SGHDT and CDR2 YYEEEE come from the germline V gene. CDR3 sequence (DNA): TGTGCCAGCAGCTTGGACGGAATCTCCTACGAGCAGTACTTC. Translated, it gives CASSLDGISYEQYF.

The rearrangement joins TRBV28 to TRBJ2-7; D might be TRBD2 (6 bases). There are 15 residues in the CDR3. From germline, CDR1 is MDHEN and CDR2 SYDVKM. V dropped 5 bases and J dropped 7 bases, with 21 bases sitting between them. CDR3 sequence (DNA): TGTGCCAGCAGTCGCCCTCATTCTCGGCGGGGAGAGCAGTACTTC. Its protein is CASSRPHSRRGEQYF.

In its sample, this clone was seen a few times. The chain carries TRBV7-2 and TRBJ2-3, with TRBD2 as a possible D gene (6 bases). The V gene lost 1 base and the J gene lost 2 bases, with 13 bases spanning the gap. The CDR3 length is 16 residues. CDR1 and CDR2 (germline): SGHTA, FQGNSA. The CDR3 DNA sequence: TGTGCCAGCAGCTTAGTTGGCGGGATGAACACAGATACGCAGTATTTT. Its protein is CASSLVGGMNTDTQYF.

This clone was recorded once. This chain connects TRBV19 to TRBJ2-3; TRBD2 matches 12 bases. Trimming took 5 bases from V and 5 from J; bases not matched to a gene: 8. This CDR3 is 16 amino acids long. Germline-derived CDR1 and CDR2 are LNHDA and SQIVND (reference sequence). CDR3 amino acids: CASSSLAGGPGDTQYF. The CDR3 DNA follows: TGTGCCAGTAGTTCTCTAGCGGGAGGGCCAGGAGATACGCAGTATTTT.

This sequence joins TRBV7-7 and TRBJ2-1; TRBD2 matches 14 bases. Germline CDR1 is SSHAT and CDR2 is FNYEAQ (reference sequence). The CDR3 sequence is 14 residues long. Trimming at V came to 5 bases and at J to 13 bases, leaving 7 bases not matched to a gene. The CDR3 nucleotides are TGTGCCAGCAGCCCGGGACTAGCGGGAGTGAACCAGTTCTTC. This sequence encodes CASSPGLAGVNQFF.

The chain's CDR3 is CATTPSSQWASEAFF. The DNA for the CDR3 is TGTGCCACCACCCCCTCATCGCAATGGGCTTCTGAAGCTTTCTTT. The chain combines TRBV7-2 with TRBJ1-1; D unresolved. CDR1 is SGHTA, CDR2 FQGNSA, per germline. Trimming removed 10 bases at V and 6 bases at J, with 24 bases between. This CDR3 is built from 15 residues.